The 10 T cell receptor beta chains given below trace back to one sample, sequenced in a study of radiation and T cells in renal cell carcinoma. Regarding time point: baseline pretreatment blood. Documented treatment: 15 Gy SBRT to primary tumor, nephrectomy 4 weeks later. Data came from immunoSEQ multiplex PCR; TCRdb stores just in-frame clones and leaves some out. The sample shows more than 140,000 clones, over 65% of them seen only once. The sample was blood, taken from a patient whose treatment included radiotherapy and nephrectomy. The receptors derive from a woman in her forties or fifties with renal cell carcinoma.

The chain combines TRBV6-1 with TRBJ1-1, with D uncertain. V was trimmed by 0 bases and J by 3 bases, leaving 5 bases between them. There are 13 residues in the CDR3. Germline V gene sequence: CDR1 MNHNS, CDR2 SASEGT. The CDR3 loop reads CASSEAGYTEAFF. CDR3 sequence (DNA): TGTGCCAGCAGTGAAGCAGGGTACACTGAAGCTTTCTTT.

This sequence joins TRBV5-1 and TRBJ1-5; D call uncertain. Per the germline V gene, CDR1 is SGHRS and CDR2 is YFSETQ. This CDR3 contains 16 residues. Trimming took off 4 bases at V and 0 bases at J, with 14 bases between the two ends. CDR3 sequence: CASSPGAGNSNQPQHF. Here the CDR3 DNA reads TGCGCCAGCAGCCCCGGTGCCGGGAATAGCAATCAGCCCCAGCATTTT.

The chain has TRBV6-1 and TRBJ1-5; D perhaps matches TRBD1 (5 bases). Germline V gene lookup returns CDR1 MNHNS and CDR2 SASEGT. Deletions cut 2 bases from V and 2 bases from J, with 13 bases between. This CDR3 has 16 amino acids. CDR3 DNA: TGTGCCAGCAGTGAACCGCTCAGGGAAGGCAATCAGCCCCAGCATTTT. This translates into CASSEPLREGNQPQHF.

In DNA form, the CDR3 reads TGTGCCAGCAGCTTGGCCCTCCACGACCTTTTGTATGGCTACACCTTC. It yields the protein CASSLALHDLLYGYTF. The genes are TRBV5-6 and TRBJ1-2; D remains unclear. The germline CDR1 and CDR2 sequences are SGHDT and YYEEEE. This CDR3 comprises 16 residues. With 0 bases removed from V and 5 bases from J, the gap between germline ends came to 17 bases.

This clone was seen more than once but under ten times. CDR3 loop: CASSGGTLEVNEQFF. The CDR3 DNA reads TGTGCCAGCTCAGGCGGGACACTGGAGGTGAATGAGCAGTTCTTC. This chain links TRBV18 with TRBJ2-1; D assignment may be TRBD1 or TRBD2 (6 bases each). The ends were cut back, 5 bases at V and 7 bases at J, with 18 bases in the middle. Germline V gene lookup returns CDR1 KGHSH and CDR2 LQKENI. This CDR3 comprises 15 residues.

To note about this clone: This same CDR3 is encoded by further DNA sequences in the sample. CDR3 region: CASSLDLNTEAFF. The CDR3 DNA sequence: TGTGCCAGCAGCTTGGATCTGAACACTGAAGCTTTCTTT. The V gene is TRBV5-4, the J gene TRBJ1-1, with no clear D. CDR1 is SGHNT and CDR2 is YYREEE in the germline V gene (reference sequence). The CDR3 has 13 residues. V lost 0 bases, J lost 0 bases, and 3 bases lay in between.

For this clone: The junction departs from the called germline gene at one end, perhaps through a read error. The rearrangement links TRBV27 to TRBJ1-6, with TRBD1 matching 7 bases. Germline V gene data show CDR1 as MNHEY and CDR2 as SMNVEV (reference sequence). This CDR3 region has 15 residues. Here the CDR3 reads CATLLGGTDKSPLHF. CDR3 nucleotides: TGTGCCACCCTACTAGGAGGGACAGATAAGTCACCCCTCCACTTT.

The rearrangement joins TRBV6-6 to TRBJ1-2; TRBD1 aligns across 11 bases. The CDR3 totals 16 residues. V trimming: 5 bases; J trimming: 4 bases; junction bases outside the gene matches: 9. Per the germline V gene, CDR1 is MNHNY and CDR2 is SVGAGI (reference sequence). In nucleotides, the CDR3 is TGTGCCAGCAGTCCTGGACAGGGGGCTCCGAGCTATGGCTACACCTTC. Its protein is CASSPGQGAPSYGYTF.

CDR3 nucleotide sequence: TGTGCCAGCAGACCCGGGGGGACAGAAGAGACCCAGTACTTC. This codes for CASRPGGTEETQYF. The chain recombines TRBV6-5 with TRBJ2-5; D could derive from TRBD1 or TRBD2 (7 bases each). The germline V and J ends were trimmed by 6 bases and 3 bases, with 14 bases remaining between them. This CDR3 has 14 amino acids. Looked up from germline, CDR1 is MNHEY and CDR2 is SVGAGI.

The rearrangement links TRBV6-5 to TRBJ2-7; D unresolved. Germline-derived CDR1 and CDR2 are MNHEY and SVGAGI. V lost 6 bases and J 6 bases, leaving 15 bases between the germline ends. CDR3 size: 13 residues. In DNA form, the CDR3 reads TGTGCCAGCAGCAACGAGGCCTCTATCGAGCAGTACTTC. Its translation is CASSNEASIEQYF.